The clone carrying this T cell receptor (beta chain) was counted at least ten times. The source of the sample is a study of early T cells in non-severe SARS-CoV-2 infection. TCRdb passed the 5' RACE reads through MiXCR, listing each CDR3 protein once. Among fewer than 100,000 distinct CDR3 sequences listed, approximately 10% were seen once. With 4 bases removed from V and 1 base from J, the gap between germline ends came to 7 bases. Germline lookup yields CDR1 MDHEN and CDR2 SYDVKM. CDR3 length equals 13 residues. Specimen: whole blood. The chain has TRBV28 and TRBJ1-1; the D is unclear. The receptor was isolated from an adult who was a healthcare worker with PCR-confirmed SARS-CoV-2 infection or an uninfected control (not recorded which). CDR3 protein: CASSSTENTEAFF. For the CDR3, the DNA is TGTGCCAGCAGTTCGACGGAGAACACTGAAGCTTTCTTT.